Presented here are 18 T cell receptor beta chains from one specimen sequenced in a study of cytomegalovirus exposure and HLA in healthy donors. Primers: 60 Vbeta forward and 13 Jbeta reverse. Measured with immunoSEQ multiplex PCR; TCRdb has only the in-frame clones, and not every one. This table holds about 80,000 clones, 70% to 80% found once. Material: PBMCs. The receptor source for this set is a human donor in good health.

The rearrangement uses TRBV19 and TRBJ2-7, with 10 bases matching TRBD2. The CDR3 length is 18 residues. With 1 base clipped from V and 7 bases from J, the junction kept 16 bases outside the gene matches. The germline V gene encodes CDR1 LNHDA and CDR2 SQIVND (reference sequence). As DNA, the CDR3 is TGTGCCAGTAGTATAGTCGGTTGGACTAGCGGTACTACGAGAGAGCAGTACTTC. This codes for CASSIVGWTSGTTREQYF. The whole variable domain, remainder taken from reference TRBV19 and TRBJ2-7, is DGGITQSPKYLFRKEGQNVTLSCEQNLNHDAMYWYRQDPGQGLRLIYYSQIVNDFQKGDIAEGYSVSREKKESFPLTVTSAQKNPTAFYLCASSIVGWTSGTTREQYFGPGTRLTVT.

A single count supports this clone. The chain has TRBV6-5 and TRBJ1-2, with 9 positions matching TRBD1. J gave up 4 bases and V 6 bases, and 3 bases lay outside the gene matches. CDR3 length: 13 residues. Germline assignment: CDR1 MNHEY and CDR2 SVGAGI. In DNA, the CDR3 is TGTGCCAGCAGCCAGGACAGGGGCTATGGCTACACCTTC. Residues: CASSQDRGYGYTF.

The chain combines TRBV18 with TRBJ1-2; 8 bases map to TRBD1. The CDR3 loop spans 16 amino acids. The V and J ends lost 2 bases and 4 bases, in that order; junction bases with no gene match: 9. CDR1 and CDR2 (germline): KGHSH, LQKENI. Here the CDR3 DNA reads TGTGCCAGCTCACCAACCGAGACAGGGGTTTCCTATGGCTACACCTTC. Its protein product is CASSPTETGVSYGYTF.

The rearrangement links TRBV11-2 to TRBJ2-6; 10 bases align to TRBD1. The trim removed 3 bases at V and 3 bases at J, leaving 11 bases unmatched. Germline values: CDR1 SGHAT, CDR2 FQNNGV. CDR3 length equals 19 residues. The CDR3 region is CASSLALTGGVFGANVLTF. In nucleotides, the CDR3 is TGTGCCAGCAGCTTGGCTCTGACAGGGGGCGTTTTTGGGGCCAACGTCCTGACTTTC.

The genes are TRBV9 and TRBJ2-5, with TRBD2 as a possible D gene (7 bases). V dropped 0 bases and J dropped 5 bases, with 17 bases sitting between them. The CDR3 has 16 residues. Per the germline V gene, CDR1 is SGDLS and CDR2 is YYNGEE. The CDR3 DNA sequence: TGTGCCAGCAGCGTAGTGGGTGGGGGGGCCCCCGAGACCCAGTACTTC. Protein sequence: CASSVVGGGAPETQYF.

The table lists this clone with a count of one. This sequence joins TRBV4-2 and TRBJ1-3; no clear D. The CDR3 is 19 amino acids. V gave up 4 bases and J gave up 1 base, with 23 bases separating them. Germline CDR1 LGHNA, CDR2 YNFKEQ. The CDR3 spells CASSPRVSNAALSGNTIYF. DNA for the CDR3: TGTGCCAGCAGCCCCAGAGTAAGTAACGCAGCGCTTTCTGGAAACACCATATATTTT.

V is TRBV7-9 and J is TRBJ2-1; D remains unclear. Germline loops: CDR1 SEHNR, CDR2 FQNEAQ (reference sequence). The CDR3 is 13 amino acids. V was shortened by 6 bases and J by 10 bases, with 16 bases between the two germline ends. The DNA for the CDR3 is TGTGCCAGCAGACCCCCCCCGAGGAGAGAGCAGTTCTTC. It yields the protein CASRPPPRREQFF.

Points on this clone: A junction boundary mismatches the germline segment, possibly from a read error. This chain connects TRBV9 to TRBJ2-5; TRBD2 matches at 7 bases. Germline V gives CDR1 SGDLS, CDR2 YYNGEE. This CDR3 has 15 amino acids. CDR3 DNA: TGTGCCAGCAGCGGGGGGGGGATTCGACAAGGGACCCAGTACTTC. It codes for CASSGGGIRQGTQYF.

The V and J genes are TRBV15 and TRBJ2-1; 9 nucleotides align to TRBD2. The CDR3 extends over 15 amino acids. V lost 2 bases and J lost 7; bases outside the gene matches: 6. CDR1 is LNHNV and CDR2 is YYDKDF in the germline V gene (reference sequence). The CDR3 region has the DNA TGTGCCACCAGCAGATCCGGGACTAGCTATAATGAGCAGTTCTTC. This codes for CATSRSGTSYNEQFF.

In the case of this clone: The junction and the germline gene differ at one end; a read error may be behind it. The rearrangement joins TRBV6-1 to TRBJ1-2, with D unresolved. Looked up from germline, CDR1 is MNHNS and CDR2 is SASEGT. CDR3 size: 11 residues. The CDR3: CASSEGRRYPF. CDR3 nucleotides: TGTGCCAGCAGTGAAGGGCGGCGCTACCCCTTC.

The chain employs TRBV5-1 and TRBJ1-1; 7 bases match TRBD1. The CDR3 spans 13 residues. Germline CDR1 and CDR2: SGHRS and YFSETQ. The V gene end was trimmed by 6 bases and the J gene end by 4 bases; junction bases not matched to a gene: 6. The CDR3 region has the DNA TGCGCCAGCAACGACAGGGTGAGCACTGAAGCTTTCTTT. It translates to CASNDRVSTEAFF.

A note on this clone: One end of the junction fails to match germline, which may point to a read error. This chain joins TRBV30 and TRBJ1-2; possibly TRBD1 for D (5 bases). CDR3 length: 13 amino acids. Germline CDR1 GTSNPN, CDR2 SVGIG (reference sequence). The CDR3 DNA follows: TGTGCCTGGAGTGTACAAGGGGCGCGTGGCTACCCCTTC. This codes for CAWSVQGARGYPF.

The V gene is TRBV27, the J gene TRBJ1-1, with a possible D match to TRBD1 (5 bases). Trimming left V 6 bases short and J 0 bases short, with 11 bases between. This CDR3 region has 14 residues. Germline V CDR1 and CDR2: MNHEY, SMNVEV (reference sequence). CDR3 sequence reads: CASRLAGLNTEAFF. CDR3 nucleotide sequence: TGTGCCAGCAGACTGGCAGGGCTGAACACTGAAGCTTTCTTT.

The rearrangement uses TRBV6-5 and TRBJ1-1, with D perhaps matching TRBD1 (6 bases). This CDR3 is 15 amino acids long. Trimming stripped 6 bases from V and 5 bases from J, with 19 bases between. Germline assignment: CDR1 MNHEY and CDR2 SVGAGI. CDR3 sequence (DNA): TGTGCCAGCAGGCCTGGGGAGGGGGTTGGTACTGAAGCTTTCTTT. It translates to CASRPGEGVGTEAFF.

This chain's CDR3 is CASSSRTGISADTQYF. CDR3 DNA sequence: TGCGCCAGCAGCTCAAGGACAGGGATTTCGGCAGATACGCAGTATTTT. The chain recombines TRBV5-1 with TRBJ2-3, with 8 bases lining up with TRBD1. Trimming took 3 bases from V and 4 from J; bases not matched to a gene: 10. This CDR3 is built from 16 residues. Germline V gene lookup returns CDR1 SGHRS and CDR2 YFSETQ.

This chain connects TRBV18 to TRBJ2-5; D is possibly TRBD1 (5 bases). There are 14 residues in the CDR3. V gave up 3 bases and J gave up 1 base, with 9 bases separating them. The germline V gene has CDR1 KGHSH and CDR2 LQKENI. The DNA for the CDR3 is TGTGCCAGCTCACCCCAGGGTCCCCAAGAGACCCAGTACTTC. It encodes CASSPQGPQETQYF. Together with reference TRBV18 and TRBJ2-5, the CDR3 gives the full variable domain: NAGVMQNPRHLVRRRGQEARLRCSPMKGHSHVYWYRQLPEEGLKFMVYLQKENIIDESGMPKERFSAEFPKEGPSILRIQQVVRGDSAAYFCASSPQGPQETQYFGPGTRLLVL.

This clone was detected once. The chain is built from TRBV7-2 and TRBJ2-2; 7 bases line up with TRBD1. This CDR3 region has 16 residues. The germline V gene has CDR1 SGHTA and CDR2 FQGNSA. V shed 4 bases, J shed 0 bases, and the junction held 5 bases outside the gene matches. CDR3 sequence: CASSSNRGANTGELFF. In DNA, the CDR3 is TGTGCCAGCAGCTCTAACAGGGGCGCGAACACCGGGGAGCTGTTTTTT.

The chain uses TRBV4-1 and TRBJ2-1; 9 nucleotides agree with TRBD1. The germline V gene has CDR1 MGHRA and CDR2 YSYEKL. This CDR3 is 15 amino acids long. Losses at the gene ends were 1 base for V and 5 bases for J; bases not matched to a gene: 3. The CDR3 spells CASSQVDRGNNEQFF. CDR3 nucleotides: TGCGCCAGCAGCCAAGTAGACAGGGGGAACAATGAGCAGTTCTTC.